Each of the 6 T cell receptor beta chains below was sequenced from the same sample in a study of T cells after yellow fever vaccination. One entry per CDR3 protein, called by TCRdb with MiXCR from the 5' RACE reads. Altogether 320,000 or so distinct CDR3 sequences are present, around 8.1% being singletons, with the ten largest covering under 20%. Sequenced material: PBMCs, taken more than 40 days after the first yellow fever vaccination. Source of these receptors: a man between 18 and 29 years old who received the YFV17D yellow fever vaccine.

This clonotype occurred a few times. The chain joins TRBV7-9 to TRBJ2-5; D perhaps matches TRBD1 (6 bases). Germline-derived CDR1 and CDR2 are SEHNR and FQNEAQ (reference sequence). V was pared by 11 bases and J by 9 bases, with 19 bases between. CDR3 length: 12 residues. CDR3 region: CAGAIRHRAQYF. CDR3 nucleotides: TGTGCCGGGGCTATTCGTCACAGGGCCCAGTACTTC. The full variable domain, completed using reference TRBV7-9 and TRBJ2-5, is DTGVSQNPRHKITKRGQNVTFRCDPISEHNRLYWYRQTLGQGPEFLTYFQNEAQLEKSRLLSDRFSAERPKGSFSTLEIQRTEQGDSAMYLCAGAIRHRAQYFGPGTRLLVL.

The V and J genes are TRBV9 and TRBJ2-5, with 11 nucleotides matching TRBD2. After removal of 4 bases from V and 2 bases from J, the junction contained 7 bases not matched to a gene. Germline lookup yields CDR1 SGDLS and CDR2 YYNGEE. This CDR3 is built from 16 residues. The CDR3 spells CASSSMTSGAQETQYF. The CDR3 nucleotides read TGTGCCAGCAGCTCCATGACTAGCGGGGCACAAGAGACCCAGTACTTC.

This clonotype was seen many times. The chain carries TRBV25-1 and TRBJ2-5; the D is unclear. Germline loops: CDR1 MGHDK, CDR2 SYGVNS. V lost 5 bases to trimming and J lost 5 bases, with 6 bases between them. CDR3 length: 11 amino acids. CDR3 protein: CASSWLETQYF. CDR3 DNA: TGTGCCAGCAGTTGGTTGGAGACCCAGTACTTC.

This clonotype was counted a few times. The chain carries TRBV6-1 and TRBJ2-1; 11 bases match TRBD1. This CDR3 is 13 amino acids long. With 8 bases clipped from V and 7 bases from J, the junction kept 4 bases outside the gene matches. Germline CDR1 MNHNS, CDR2 SASEGT. CDR3 in DNA: TGTGCCAGCTATGGGACAGGGGGAAATGAGCAGTTCTTC. This gives the protein CASYGTGGNEQFF.

The chain employs TRBV14 and TRBJ1-3, with D hard to call. Trimming removed 2 bases at V and 0 bases at J, with 8 bases between. Per the germline V gene, CDR1 is SGHDN and CDR2 is FVKESK. This CDR3 contains 15 residues. The CDR3 nucleotides are TGTGCCAGCAGCCAATCGAGTAGCTCTGGAAACACCATATATTTT. Translating gives CASSQSSSSGNTIYF.

This clonotype showed up just a few times. J is TRBJ2-4 and V is TRBV5-1; D is undetermined. Between the trimmed V and J ends, which lost 5 bases and 5 bases, there was a span of 8 bases. This CDR3 spans 12 amino acids. Germline lookup yields CDR1 SGHRS and CDR2 YFSETQ. The CDR3 loop reads CASSHGENIQYF. CDR3 DNA: TGCGCCAGCAGTCACGGAGAAAACATTCAGTACTTC.